The rows below give T cell receptor beta chains drawn from one sample of a study of blood T cell repertoires in COVID-19. Here immunoSEQ multiplex PCR was the method, and the copy in TCRdb shows in-frame clones only, minus some. Of approximately 75,000 clones in the sample, around 85% were seen once. The sequenced sample was peripheral blood. The source is a man at least 80 years old with acute or convalescent COVID-19. CDR3s leave out the opening cysteine and the closing phenylalanine or tryptophan. The D gene is left open where the match is weak.

D gene	V gene	CDR3 protein
-	TRBV10-3	AISRESDNSPLH
-	TRBV5-1	ASSLEGGYGYT
-	TRBV15	ATSRDRGEGGNTIY
TRBD1	TRBV11-2	ASSLGQNYGYT
TRBD1	TRBV25-1	ASSHRQGAGADTQY
-	TRBV5-1	ASSLELNTEAF
-	TRBV5-1	ASSLADIRGTYGYT
-	TRBV12-1	ASSPLGLAVTDTQY
-	TRBV7-2	ASSLEATNYGYT
-	TRBV5-4	ASSLEAAGYEQY
-	TRBV7-6	ASSLARSPLH
-	TRBV28	ASSLNSFYGYT
-	TRBV29-1	SVGGGYEQY
TRBD1	TRBV28	ASRTQGAREKLF
TRBD1	TRBV12-3/TRBV12-4	AISTGETYEQY
TRBD1	TRBV6-6	ASSSTGGRGNTIY
TRBD1	TRBV10-3	AISAGQATTGELF
TRBD1	TRBV3-1/TRBV3-2	ASSQVLPPGGNEQF
-	TRBV5-4	ASSVGQGTGNTIY
TRBD1	TRBV2	ARNRGGTEAF
TRBD1	TRBV29-1	SAETGAGTDTQY
TRBD1	TRBV2	ASSQTGEGNTIY
TRBD1	TRBV28	ASSLIGRDRGNEQF
-	TRBV3-1/TRBV3-2	ASSQDQSGRATYEQY
TRBD2	TRBV7-3	ASSLGWLAGITDTQY
-	TRBV5-5	ASTLMTVSASPLH
-	TRBV12-3/TRBV12-4	ASRAGQETQY
-	TRBV6-2/TRBV6-3	ASSFTGHTEAF
TRBD2	TRBV30	AWSVPRGGYNEQF
TRBD2	TRBV2	ASSPGRGGPGELF
-	TRBV3-1/TRBV3-2	ASSQDSDSPLH
TRBD1	TRBV5-4	ASSLAPTGAPNTEAF
-	TRBV21-1	ASSELAGHDEQF
-	TRBV6-2/TRBV6-3	ASSTVNYGYT
-	TRBV19	ASSPLGDPVTYGYT
TRBD1	TRBV6-6	ASRIDRDGIQY
TRBD1	TRBV11-2	ASSSTRDSYEQY
-	TRBV4-1	ASSQEPRQDTEAF
TRBD2	TRBV5-1	ASSLAGVENEQF
TRBD2	TRBV5-1	ASSFQPGGPETQY
-	TRBV4-2	ASSLPNSPLH